The 19 T cell receptor beta chains reported below all come from one sample, sequenced in a study of cytomegalovirus exposure and HLA in healthy donors. A multiplex PCR was run with 60 Vbeta primers and 13 Jbeta primers. The data were produced by immunoSEQ multiplex PCR, yet TCRdb's version contains in-frame clones alone and is incomplete. The sample lists some 180,000 clones, over 65% occurring once. Sample: PBMCs. Source of these receptors: a woman in her sixties or seventies in good health and CMV-seropositive.

The J gene is TRBJ2-7, the V gene TRBV29-1, with TRBD1 matching over 7 bases. This CDR3 region has 12 residues. Looked up from germline, CDR1 is SQVTM and CDR2 is ANQGSEA. Trimming removed 5 bases from V and 4 bases from J; junction bases left unmatched: 5. CDR3 residues: CSVRDSQYEQYF. CDR3 DNA: TGCAGCGTTCGGGACAGCCAATACGAGCAGTACTTC.

This chain uses TRBV7-2 with TRBJ1-3; 7 positions match TRBD1. The CDR3 contains 14 residues. Germline lookup yields CDR1 SGHTA and CDR2 FQGNSA. After removal of 5 bases from V and 2 bases from J, the junction contained 3 bases not matched to a gene. As DNA, the CDR3 is TGTGCCAGCAGCGCCCAGGGGGCTGGAAACACCATATATTTT. This gives the protein CASSAQGAGNTIYF.

This chain joins TRBV18 and TRBJ2-5, with TRBD2 identical over 11 bases. Germline V lookup: CDR1 KGHSH, CDR2 LQKENI. After removal of 2 bases from V and 5 bases from J, the junction contained 7 bases not matched to a gene. The CDR3 extends over 16 amino acids. CDR3 amino acids: CASSPGLAGGRETQYF. The CDR3 region has the DNA TGTGCCAGCTCACCAGGTCTAGCGGGAGGTCGGGAGACCCAGTACTTC. Full variable domain (rest looked up from reference TRBV18 and TRBJ2-5): NAGVMQNPRHLVRRRGQEARLRCSPMKGHSHVYWYRQLPEEGLKFMVYLQKENIIDESGMPKERFSAEFPKEGPSILRIQQVVRGDSAAYFCASSPGLAGGRETQYFGPGTRLLVL.

V and J are TRBV7-3 and TRBJ1-2; D unclear. Per the germline V gene, CDR1 is SGHTA and CDR2 is FQGTGA. This CDR3 has 11 residues. V dropped 5 bases and J dropped 5 bases, with 6 bases sitting between them. The DNA of the CDR3 is TGTGCCAGCAGCGAAGAGTATGGCTACACCTTC. Amino acids: CASSEEYGYTF.

J is TRBJ2-1 and V is TRBV2; TRBD1 is a possible D gene (6 bases). This CDR3 comprises 14 residues. The germline CDR1 and CDR2 sequences are SNHLY and FYNNEI. Between the trimmed V and J ends, which lost 4 bases and 10 bases, there was a span of 17 bases. The chain's CDR3 is CASSGGRVNSEQFF. The CDR3 DNA reads as TGTGCCAGCAGTGGGGGGCGGGTCAACAGCGAGCAGTTCTTC. The full variable domain, in which reference TRBV2 and TRBJ2-1 provide the parts outside the CDR3, is EPEVTQTPSHQVTQMGQEVILRCVPISNHLYFYWYRQILGQKVEFLVSFYNNEISEKSEIFDDQFSVERPDGSNFTLKIRSTKLEDSAMYFCASSGGRVNSEQFFGPGTRLTVL.

The chain carries TRBV6-5 and TRBJ1-4; D is perhaps TRBD1 (6 bases). This CDR3 has 13 residues. The V end was cut by 7 bases, the J end by 7 bases, with 13 bases between. Germline loops: CDR1 MNHEY, CDR2 SVGAGI. CDR3: CASNDRSSEKLFF. CDR3 bases: TGTGCCAGCAACGACAGGTCTTCTGAAAAACTGTTTTTT.

The chain uses TRBV7-9 and TRBJ1-2, with 9 bases lining up with TRBD1. Germline CDR1 SEHNR, CDR2 FQNEAQ (reference sequence). V lost 7 bases to trimming and J lost 7 bases; unmatched junction nucleotides: 7. The CDR3 has 13 amino acids. The CDR3 coding sequence is TGTGCCAGCACGATGACAGGGGGTGGTGGCTACACCTTC. It encodes CASTMTGGGGYTF.

This clone has just a few counts. V gene TRBV27 combines with J gene TRBJ2-7; TRBD2 matches at 13 bases. Germline assignment: CDR1 MNHEY and CDR2 SMNVEV (reference sequence). The CDR3 length is 14 residues. V shed 2 bases, J shed 7 bases, and the junction held 2 bases outside the gene matches. CDR3 amino acids: CASSLAGLAGEQYF. CDR3 coding DNA: TGTGCCAGCAGTTTAGCGGGACTAGCGGGAGAGCAGTACTTC.

The chain is built from TRBV4-3 and TRBJ1-6; D remains ambiguous. The CDR3 has 16 amino acids. The V end lost 1 base, the J end lost 2 bases, and 9 bases lay between the germline ends. The germline gives CDR1 LGHNA, CDR2 YSLEER. CDR3 region: CASSQGSSTYNSPLHF. CDR3 DNA sequence: TGCGCCAGCAGCCAAGGTAGCAGCACCTATAATTCACCCCTCCACTTT.

The J gene is TRBJ2-3, the V gene TRBV6-1; weak D call: TRBD1 (6 bases). V lost 6 bases, J lost 1 base, and 14 bases lay in between. This CDR3 contains 15 residues. CDR1 is MNHNS, CDR2 SASEGT, per germline. CDR3 nucleotide sequence: TGTGCCAGCAGCCCGGGACACCCGGGCACAGATACGCAGTATTTT. Its translation is CASSPGHPGTDTQYF.

V is TRBV28 and J is TRBJ2-5, with D uncertain. V lost 3 bases to trimming and J lost 2 bases, with 10 bases between them. The CDR3 is made up of 14 amino acids. Germline-derived CDR1 and CDR2 are MDHEN and SYDVKM. CDR3 amino acids: CASSLSRRQETQYF. The CDR3, as DNA: TGTGCCAGCAGTTTGAGCAGGCGACAAGAGACCCAGTACTTC. The complete variable domain, with remaining parts taken from reference TRBV28 and TRBJ2-5, reads DVKVTQSSRYLVKRTGEKVFLECVQDMDHENMFWYRQDPGLGLRLIYFSYDVKMKEKGDIPEGYSVSREKKERFSLILESASTNQTSMYLCASSLSRRQETQYFGPGTRLLVL.

The rearrangement links TRBV5-6 to TRBJ2-7; 7 bases map to TRBD1. Trimming took 0 bases from V and 9 from J; bases not matched to a gene: 9. The CDR3 loop spans 14 amino acids. CDR1 and CDR2 from the germline V gene are SGHDT and YYEEEE. CDR3 coding DNA: TGTGCCAGCAGCTTGGTAGGCAACCCAGGGGGGCAGTACTTC. Translated, it gives CASSLVGNPGGQYF.

V and J are TRBV25-1 and TRBJ1-1; a weak D match, TRBD1 (6 bases). V lost 7 bases to trimming and J lost 9 bases, with 27 bases between them. The CDR3 is 16 amino acids. CDR1 and CDR2 (germline): MGHDK, SYGVNS. CDR3 sequence reads: CASTRPAARGTTQAFF. CDR3 sequence (DNA): TGTGCCAGCACCCGCCCCGCGGCCAGGGGCACTACTCAAGCTTTCTTT. Full variable domain (rest looked up from reference TRBV25-1 and TRBJ1-1): EADIYQTPRYLVIGTGKKITLECSQTMGHDKMYWYQQDPGMELHLIHYSYGVNSTEKGDLSSESTVSRIRTEHFPLTLESARPSHTSQYLCASTRPAARGTTQAFFGQGTRLTVV.

The rearrangement links TRBV4-2 to TRBJ1-2, with 9 positions matching TRBD1. The J segment lost 7 bases and the V segment lost 1 base, leaving 1 base of the junction unmatched. This CDR3 comprises 13 residues. Germline V gives CDR1 LGHNA, CDR2 YNFKEQ. The CDR3 reads CASSQGQGVGYTF. In nucleotides, the CDR3 is TGTGCCAGCAGCCAAGGACAGGGGGTTGGCTACACCTTC.

The chain is built from TRBV18 and TRBJ2-2; D remains unclear. Germline CDR1 and CDR2: KGHSH and LQKENI. V was clipped by 4 bases and J by 1 base, with 10 bases between them. The CDR3 extends over 15 amino acids. The CDR3 spells CASSRPRENTGELFF. The CDR3 DNA is TGTGCCAGCTCACGACCCCGCGAGAACACCGGGGAGCTGTTTTTT.

This clone was found a few times. V is TRBV28 and J is TRBJ1-2; TRBD1 is a possible D gene (6 bases). Germline CDR1 MDHEN, CDR2 SYDVKM. This CDR3 is built from 13 residues. The V end was cut by 4 bases, the J end by 5 bases, with 11 bases between. The CDR3 loop reads CASSSGVRYGYTF. Here the CDR3 DNA reads TGTGCCAGCAGTTCAGGGGTACGGTATGGCTACACCTTC.

V gene TRBV4-2 combines with J gene TRBJ1-1, with a tentative D call TRBD1 (5 bases). Germline lookup yields CDR1 LGHNA and CDR2 YNFKEQ. Trimming shortened V by 0 bases and J by 1 base, and 21 bases separated the two germline ends. This CDR3 is built from 19 residues. This CDR3 reads CASSQDWQGGISGNTEAFF. The DNA of the CDR3 is TGTGCCAGCAGCCAAGATTGGCAGGGAGGAATTTCGGGGAACACTGAAGCTTTCTTT.

This chain joins TRBV7-9 and TRBJ1-2; 7 bases are shared with TRBD1. J gave up 8 bases and V 5 bases, and 5 bases lay outside the gene matches. The CDR3 covers 12 residues. CDR1 is SEHNR and CDR2 is FQNEAQ in the germline V gene (reference sequence). The CDR3 DNA follows: TGTGCCAGCAGCGTCGGACAGGTGGGCTACACCTTC. The encoded protein is CASSVGQVGYTF.

This chain connects TRBV18 to TRBJ1-5; 9 bases map to TRBD1. The CDR3 spans 14 residues. The trim removed 4 bases at V and 5 bases at J, leaving 3 bases unmatched. CDR1 and CDR2 from the germline V gene are KGHSH and LQKENI. The CDR3 DNA follows: TGTGCCAGCTCACTAGACAGGGGGGATCAGCCCCAGCATTTT. The encoded protein is CASSLDRGDQPQHF.